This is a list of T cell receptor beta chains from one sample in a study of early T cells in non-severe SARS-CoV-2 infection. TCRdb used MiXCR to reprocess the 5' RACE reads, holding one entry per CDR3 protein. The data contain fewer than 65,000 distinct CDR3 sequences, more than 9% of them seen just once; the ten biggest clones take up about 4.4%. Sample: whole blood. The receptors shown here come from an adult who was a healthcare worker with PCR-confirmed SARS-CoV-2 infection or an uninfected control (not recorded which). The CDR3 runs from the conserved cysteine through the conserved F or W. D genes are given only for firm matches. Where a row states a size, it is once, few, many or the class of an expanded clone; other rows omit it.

CDR3: CASSLAGHDGGEQYF
DNA: TGTGCCAGCAGCTTAGCGGGACATGATGGGGGCGAGCAGTACTTC
size: many
J: TRBJ2-7
D: .
V: TRBV7-6

CDR3: CASSRGRAGSYEQYF
DNA: TGCGCCAGCAGCCGCGGGAGGGCCGGCTCCTACGAGCAGTACTTC
size: few
J: TRBJ2-7
D: TRBD2
V: TRBV5-1

CDR3: CASRIIRDNTGELFF
DNA: TGTGCCAGCAGGATCATCCGGGATAACACCGGGGAGCTGTTTTTT
size: .
J: TRBJ2-2
D: .
V: TRBV6-1

CDR3: CASRLAGPYNEQFF
DNA: TGTGCCAGCAGACTAGCGGGGCCCTACAATGAGCAGTTCTTC
size: few
J: TRBJ2-1
D: TRBD2
V: TRBV6-1

CDR3: CASSSGLGYTF
DNA: TGTGCCAGCAGTTCAGGGCTTGGCTACACCTTC
size: .
J: TRBJ1-2
D: .
V: TRBV6-2/TRBV6-3

CDR3: CASSPYRGENEQFF
DNA: TGTGCCAGCTCACCATATAGGGGGGAGAATGAGCAGTTCTTC
size: few
J: TRBJ2-1
D: .
V: TRBV18

CDR3: CASSFPPRGRPDTQYF
DNA: TGCGCCAGCAGCTTCCCGCCCCGCGGCCGTCCAGATACGCAGTATTTT
size: many
J: TRBJ2-3
D: .
V: TRBV4-1

CDR3: CASNSAILQPQHF
DNA: TGTGCCAGCAATTCCGCCATATTACAGCCCCAGCATTTT
size: .
J: TRBJ1-5
D: .
V: TRBV5-8

CDR3: CASSLGGTSTDTQYF
DNA: TGTGCCAGCAGCTTAGGAGGAACTAGCACAGATACGCAGTATTTT
size: .
J: TRBJ2-3
D: .
V: TRBV11-2

CDR3: CASSLEGTSAYEQYF
DNA: TGTGCCAGCAGCCTCGAGGGGACTAGTGCCTACGAGCAGTACTTC
size: few
J: TRBJ2-7
D: TRBD2
V: TRBV6-2/TRBV6-3

CDR3: CASSLSEGYEQYF
DNA: TGTGCCAGCAGTTTATCGGAAGGTTACGAGCAGTACTTC
size: .
J: TRBJ2-7
D: .
V: TRBV27

CDR3: CASSELDNAPLHF
DNA: TGTGCCAGCAGTGAACTGGACAATGCACCCCTCCACTTT
size: many
J: TRBJ1-6
D: .
V: TRBV6-1

CDR3: CASSPQGGTSYEQYF
DNA: TGTGCCAGCAGCCCCCAGGGCGGGACTTCCTACGAGCAGTACTTC
size: few
J: TRBJ2-7
D: .
V: TRBV7-9

CDR3: CASGRDRGPTLSYNEQFF
DNA: TGTGCTAGTGGCCGAGACAGGGGTCCCACTCTCTCCTACAATGAGCAGTTCTTC
size: many
J: TRBJ2-1
D: TRBD1
V: TRBV12-5

CDR3: CSGVDQPQHF
DNA: TGCAGCGGCGTTGATCAGCCCCAGCATTTT
size: medium-sized
J: TRBJ1-5
D: .
V: TRBV29-1

CDR3: CASSPGTSGGTQYF
DNA: TGTGCCAGCAGCCCAGGGACTAGCGGAGGTACGCAGTATTTT
size: few
J: TRBJ2-3
D: TRBD2
V: TRBV3-1

CDR3: CASSSWGDNSPLHF
DNA: TGTGCCAGCAGCTCTTGGGGGGATAATTCACCCCTCCACTTT
size: .
J: TRBJ1-6
D: .
V: TRBV11-3

CDR3: CASSTPGGGSNQPQHF
DNA: TGTGCCAGCAGTACCCCAGGGGGCGGTAGCAATCAGCCCCAGCATTTT
size: few
J: TRBJ1-5
D: TRBD1
V: TRBV28

CDR3: CASSPGTGISHDTQYF
DNA: TGTGCCAGCAGCCCCGGGACTGGAATCAGCCACGATACGCAGTATTTT
size: few
J: TRBJ2-3
D: .
V: TRBV6-6

CDR3: CASSPRGTLTGELFF
DNA: TGTGCCAGCAGCCCGCGGGGGACTCTCACCGGGGAGCTGTTTTTT
size: .
J: TRBJ2-2
D: TRBD2
V: TRBV7-2

CDR3: CASSPPGTVEQFF
DNA: TGTGCCAGCTCACCACCGGGGACGGTTGAGCAGTTCTTC
size: .
J: TRBJ2-1
D: .
V: TRBV18

CDR3: CASSSPREGPPGQYF
DNA: TGTGCCAGCAGCTCCCCCAGGGAGGGCCCGCCCGGGCAGTACTTC
size: many
J: TRBJ2-7
D: TRBD2
V: TRBV7-9

CDR3: CASSRDWQETQYF
DNA: TGTGCCAGCAGCAGGGACTGGCAAGAGACCCAGTACTTC
size: few
J: TRBJ2-5
D: .
V: TRBV3-1

CDR3: CASSQIRGETQYF
DNA: TGCGCCAGCAGCCAAATCCGGGGAGAGACCCAGTACTTC
size: medium-sized
J: TRBJ2-5
D: .
V: TRBV4-3

CDR3: CASSVGGGRETQYF
DNA: TGTGCCAGCAGCGTAGGGGGAGGGCGAGAGACCCAGTACTTC
size: few
J: TRBJ2-5
D: TRBD2
V: TRBV9

CDR3: CASSLSGLASETQYF
DNA: TGTGCCAGCAGCTTATCGGGACTAGCTTCGGAGACCCAGTACTTC
size: few
J: TRBJ2-5
D: TRBD2
V: TRBV7-8

CDR3: CASSLVPDGKETQYF
DNA: TGTGCCAGCAGCTTAGTCCCCGACGGGAAAGAGACCCAGTACTTC
size: few
J: TRBJ2-5
D: .
V: TRBV11-2

CDR3: CASRYLTGANYGYTF
DNA: TGTGCCAGCAGATACCTGACAGGGGCTAACTATGGCTACACCTTC
size: many
J: TRBJ1-2
D: TRBD1
V: TRBV27

CDR3: CAISGPNNFYTF
DNA: TGTGCCATCAGTGGGCCGAATAACTTCTACACCTTC
size: .
J: TRBJ1-2
D: .
V: TRBV10-3

CDR3: CSVWAGYGYTF
DNA: TGCAGCGTTTGGGCGGGGTATGGCTACACCTTC
size: many
J: TRBJ1-2
D: .
V: TRBV29-1

CDR3: CASRTGTGATNEKLFF
DNA: TGCGCCAGCAGAACCGGGACAGGGGCAACTAATGAAAAACTGTTTTTT
size: many
J: TRBJ1-4
D: TRBD1
V: TRBV5-1

CDR3: CAISERQNTGELFF
DNA: TGTGCCATCAGTGAGAGACAAAACACCGGGGAGCTGTTTTTT
size: .
J: TRBJ2-2
D: .
V: TRBV10-3

CDR3: CASSSPEGRSNQPQHF
DNA: TGTGCCAGTAGTTCGCCCGAGGGGCGCAGCAATCAGCCCCAGCATTTT
size: many
J: TRBJ1-5
D: .
V: TRBV19

CDR3: CSARRRSNSPLHF
DNA: TGCAGTGCTAGACGCAGGAGCAATTCACCCCTCCACTTT
size: few
J: TRBJ1-6
D: .
V: TRBV20-1

CDR3: CASSDTPNYGYTF
DNA: TGTGCCAGCAGTGACACACCGAACTATGGCTACACCTTC
size: many
J: TRBJ1-2
D: .
V: TRBV6-2/TRBV6-3

CDR3: CASSQRTGAYEQYF
DNA: TGTGCCAGCAGTCAGAGGACAGGCGCCTACGAGCAGTACTTC
size: few
J: TRBJ2-7
D: TRBD1
V: TRBV6-1

CDR3: CASSPPRVTEAFF
DNA: TGTGCCAGCAGCCCCCCCCGGGTTACTGAAGCTTTCTTT
size: few
J: TRBJ1-1
D: .
V: TRBV7-9

CDR3: CASSLIGRGDYEQYF
DNA: TGTGCCAGCAGCTTAATCGGCAGGGGGGACTACGAGCAGTACTTC
size: many
J: TRBJ2-7
D: .
V: TRBV7-3

CDR3: CAISESGADNEQFF
DNA: TGTGCCATCAGTGAGTCGGGAGCTGACAATGAGCAGTTCTTC
size: .
J: TRBJ2-1
D: .
V: TRBV10-3

CDR3: CSGDTQETQYF
DNA: TGCAGCGGGGACACTCAAGAGACCCAGTACTTC
size: few
J: TRBJ2-5
D: .
V: TRBV29-1

CDR3: CASSRAQPYEQYF
DNA: TGTGCCAGCAGCCGCGCACAGCCCTACGAGCAGTACTTC
size: .
J: TRBJ2-7
D: .
V: TRBV11-1

CDR3: CASSVGQGVEQPQHF
DNA: TGTGCCAGCAGCGTGGGACAGGGGGTAGAACAGCCCCAGCATTTT
size: few
J: TRBJ1-5
D: TRBD1
V: TRBV2

CDR3: CASSLGSSGWDEQFF
DNA: TGTGCCAGCAGCTTGGGCTCTAGCGGTTGGGATGAGCAGTTCTTC
size: .
J: TRBJ2-1
D: TRBD2
V: TRBV5-4

CDR3: CASSVQGNTEAFF
DNA: TGTGCCAGCAGCGTACAGGGGAACACTGAAGCTTTCTTT
size: few
J: TRBJ1-1
D: .
V: TRBV7-2